The text below deals with one T cell receptor beta chain. Its target is not known. The data derive from a study of response to subunit inactivated influenza vaccine. Study observations and caveats: Researchers suggested that each seasonal influenza vaccination recruits few new T cells.

A single record per CDR3 protein comes from TCRdb applying MiXCR to the RT-PCR reads. In the table there are around 470,000 distinct CDR3 sequences, under 8.5% of which are singletons. The CDR3 totals 14 residues. V lost 5 bases to trimming and J lost 9 bases; unmatched junction nucleotides: 7. The germline V gene encodes CDR1 MNHNS and CDR2 SASEGT. The receptor was isolated from a man aged 50 to 69 who received an inactivated influenza vaccine. This sample comprised PBMCs from blood, obtained roughly 24 months after vaccination. The rearrangement uses TRBV6-1 and TRBJ2-1; 10 bases match TRBD2. CDR3 loop: CASSLLAGASEQFF. The CDR3 DNA reads as TGTGCCAGCAGTCTCCTAGCGGGAGCAAGTGAGCAGTTCTTC.